These 17 T cell receptor beta chains came from one sample sequenced in a study of vaccination effects on CD4 cells after COVID-19. Here immunoSEQ multiplex PCR was the method, and the copy in TCRdb shows in-frame clones only, minus some. This table holds 66,000 or so clones, roughly 81% found once. Culturing for roughly 10 days preceded CD4+ T cell isolation. Vaccine administered to participants consisted of two doses of either BNT162b2 or mRNA-1273. These receptors have no known antigen. The sequencing here drew on CD4+ T cells from PBMCs cultured without peptide, taken after COVID-19 vaccination. The source is a human donor who received a COVID-19 vaccine.

The chain uses TRBV28 and TRBJ1-4, with 7 nucleotides matching TRBD1. This CDR3 contains 16 residues. CDR1 is MDHEN and CDR2 is SYDVKM in the germline V gene. V shed 8 bases, J shed 8 bases, and the junction held 17 bases outside the gene matches. CDR3 amino acids: CASGASTGSRGEKLFF. DNA for the CDR3: TGTGCCAGCGGGGCCTCGACAGGGTCACGAGGGGAAAAACTGTTTTTT.

V usage is TRBV24-1 and J usage is TRBJ2-1; 10 bases are shared with TRBD2. CDR1 and CDR2 from the germline V gene are KGHDR and SFDVKD. V shed 3 bases and J 10 bases; nucleotides not matched to a gene: 11. The CDR3 is 16 residues long. CDR3 bases: TGTGCCACCAGTGATCGCGCTAGCGGGGGTAATACGGAGCAGTTCTTC. Protein: CATSDRASGGNTEQFF.

The rearrangement uses TRBV19 and TRBJ2-5; 9 positions match TRBD2. Losses at the gene ends were 4 bases for V and 2 bases for J; bases not matched to a gene: 23. The CDR3 loop spans 21 amino acids. Per germline, CDR1 LNHDA and CDR2 SQIVND (reference sequence). CDR3 amino acids: CASSRNSFSGGRLVAQETQYF. The CDR3 DNA sequence: TGTGCCAGTAGTAGAAACTCGTTTAGCGGGGGACGCCTCGTAGCTCAAGAGACCCAGTACTTC.

This chain links TRBV5-1 with TRBJ2-5, with TRBD1 matching 7 bases. With 5 bases clipped from V and 5 bases from J, the junction kept 9 bases outside the gene matches. Germline V gene lookup returns CDR1 SGHRS and CDR2 YFSETQ. The CDR3 is made up of 14 amino acids. The CDR3 DNA reads as TGCGCCAGCAGGCAAAGGGGGCCTGGGGAGACCCAGTACTTC. It translates to CASRQRGPGETQYF.

The chain joins TRBV15 to TRBJ1-2, with TRBD1 as a possible D gene (5 bases). The ends were cut back, 0 bases at V and 8 bases at J, with 13 bases in the middle. The CDR3 is 14 amino acids. CDR1 and CDR2 (germline): LNHNV, YYDKDF (reference sequence). The CDR3 DNA sequence: TGTGCCACCAGCAGAGATCGGTCCGGGGGAGGCTACACCTTC. Translation: CATSRDRSGGGYTF. Based on the CDR3 plus reference TRBV15 and TRBJ1-2, the full variable domain is DAMVIQNPRYQVTQFGKPVTLSCSQTLNHNVMYWYQQKSSQAPKLLFHYYDKDFNNEADTPDNFQSRRPNTSFCFLDIRSPGLGDTAMYLCATSRDRSGGGYTFGSGTRLTVV.

This clone turned up a few times. This rearrangement joins TRBV7-3 to TRBJ1-2; D ambiguous. CDR3 length: 13 amino acids. From germline, CDR1 is SGHTA and CDR2 FQGTGA. V was clipped by 0 bases and J by 9 bases, with 11 bases between them. CDR3 in DNA: TGTGCCAGCAGCTTAACGGGCCACGGGAGCTACACCTTC. Encoded protein: CASSLTGHGSYTF.

The chain uses TRBV25-1 and TRBJ2-5, with 9 bases lining up with TRBD1. J lost 13 bases, V lost 7 bases, and 7 bases had no gene match. Germline V gene sequence: CDR1 MGHDK, CDR2 SYGVNS. The CDR3 extends over 11 amino acids. CDR3 nucleotide sequence: TGTGCCAGCATTAGGGGACAGGGCCCGTACTTC. It yields the protein CASIRGQGPYF. Using reference TRBV25-1 and TRBJ2-5 for the parts outside the CDR3, the full variable domain is EADIYQTPRYLVIGTGKKITLECSQTMGHDKMYWYQQDPGMELHLIHYSYGVNSTEKGDLSSESTVSRIRTEHFPLTLESARPSHTSQYLCASIRGQGPYFGPGTRLLVL.

V and J are TRBV4-3 and TRBJ2-7, with 8 nucleotides matching TRBD1. The germline CDR1 and CDR2 sequences are LGHNA and YSLEER. The CDR3 runs to 13 residues. Unmatched junction bases numbered 2, after V lost 0 bases and J lost 7 bases. The CDR3 is CASSQDRGREQYV. DNA for the CDR3: TGCGCCAGCAGCCAAGACAGGGGGCGTGAGCAGTACGTC.

This clone was picked up a small number of times. As DNA, the CDR3 is TGTGCCAGCAGCTTAGCCCCGGCGGAGGCCAACGTCCTGACTTTC. Translating gives CASSLAPAEANVLTF. This chain joins TRBV7-7 and TRBJ2-6; D ambiguous. V gave up 0 bases and J gave up 6 bases, with 9 bases separating them. The CDR3 runs 15 residues. The V gene's germline CDR1 is SSHAT and CDR2 FNYEAQ (reference sequence). The whole variable domain, filled in from reference TRBV7-7 and TRBJ2-6, reads GAGVSQSPRYKVTKRGQDVTLRCDPISSHATLYWYQQALGQGPEFLTYFNYEAQPDKSGLPSDRFSAERPEGSISTLTIQRTEQRDSAMYRCASSLAPAEANVLTFGAGSRLTVL.

The chain combines TRBV29-1 with TRBJ1-1; 9 nucleotides agree with TRBD1. Germline CDR1 and CDR2: SQVTM and ANQGSEA. The J segment lost 5 bases and the V segment lost 5 bases, leaving 6 bases of the junction unmatched. This CDR3 has 13 amino acids. This CDR3 reads CSVRQGDFTEAFF. As DNA, the CDR3 is TGCAGCGTTCGACAGGGGGATTTTACTGAAGCTTTCTTT.

This clone was counted a few times. The V gene is TRBV18, the J gene TRBJ1-4; D unclear. V gave up 2 bases and J gave up 0 bases, with 10 bases separating them. The CDR3 sequence is 16 residues long. Germline loops: CDR1 KGHSH, CDR2 LQKENI. The CDR3 here is CASSPGMGATNEKLFF. The DNA for the CDR3 is TGTGCCAGCTCACCAGGGATGGGTGCAACTAATGAAAAACTGTTTTTT.

The chain uses TRBV3-1 (or the pseudogene TRBV3-2) and TRBJ1-4; 7 nucleotides align to TRBD1. Germline CDR1 reads LGHDT; CDR2 reads YNNKEL (reference sequence). This CDR3 has 14 residues. The V gene end was trimmed by 3 bases and the J gene end by 7 bases; junction bases not matched to a gene: 5. The CDR3 coding sequence is TGTGCCAGCAGCCACCGCGGACAGGTTGAAAAACTGTTTTTT. This translates into CASSHRGQVEKLFF.

V gene TRBV9 combines with J gene TRBJ2-1, with 10 bases matching TRBD1. The ends lost 3 bases at V and 0 bases at J; junction bases unmatched: 3. This CDR3 has 16 amino acids. The germline V gene encodes CDR1 SGDLS and CDR2 YYNGEE. DNA of the CDR3: TGTGCCAGCAGCGCCCGGGACAGGGGCTCCTACAATGAGCAGTTCTTC. Amino acids: CASSARDRGSYNEQFF. Combining the CDR3 with reference TRBV9 and TRBJ2-1 gives the whole variable domain DSGVTQTPKHLITATGQRVTLRCSPRSGDLSVYWYQQSLDQGLQFLIQYYNGEERAKGNILERFSAQQFPDLHSELNLSSLELGDSALYFCASSARDRGSYNEQFFGPGTRLTVL.

V is TRBV12-3 or TRBV12-4 and J is TRBJ2-7; 7 nucleotides agree with TRBD2. J gave up 3 bases and V 2 bases, and 1 base lay outside the gene matches. This CDR3 has 13 residues. As DNA, the CDR3 is TGTGCCAGCAGTTTAAGGGAGGGCTACGAGCAGTACGTC. It codes for CASSLREGYEQYV.

The sample holds a few counts of this clone. J is TRBJ2-1 and V is TRBV29-1; D might be TRBD1 or TRBD2, each matching 6 bases. Germline values: CDR1 SQVTM, CDR2 ANQGSEA. This CDR3 has 11 amino acids. V was pared by 7 bases and J by 11 bases, with 15 bases between. CDR3 loop: CSAIGGTKQFF. Here the CDR3 DNA reads TGCAGCGCTATTGGGGGGACAAAGCAGTTCTTC.

This chain links TRBV9 with TRBJ2-1; 16 bases are shared with TRBD2. Germline V gives CDR1 SGDLS, CDR2 YYNGEE. V was pared by 0 bases and J by 0 bases, with 6 bases of the junction left unmatched. The length of the CDR3 is 20 residues. The CDR3 is CASSVAPGLAGGVSYNEQFF. The CDR3 coding sequence is TGTGCCAGCAGCGTAGCCCCGGGACTAGCGGGGGGGGTCTCCTACAATGAGCAGTTCTTC.

The chain has TRBV6-5 and TRBJ1-1, with 7 nucleotides matching TRBD1. This CDR3 has 13 amino acids. Unmatched junction bases numbered 6, after V lost 5 bases and J lost 6 bases. The germline V gene encodes CDR1 MNHEY and CDR2 SVGAGI. The CDR3 spells CASSNRGVAEAFF. DNA for the CDR3: TGTGCCAGCAGTAACAGGGGAGTAGCTGAAGCTTTCTTT.